Each of the 8 T cell receptor beta chains below was sequenced from the same sample in a study of T cells in Graves' hyperthyroidism and ophthalmopathy. Amplification targeted TCR beta CDR3 regions from RNA transcripts. With the HTBI primer set, the TCR CDR3 went through a first round of RT-PCR. TCRdb fed the multiplex PCR reads into MiXCR, producing one record per CDR3 protein. The sample contains 500,000 or so distinct CDR3 sequences, about 15% of which appear only once. The sequencing sample was made of blood. The source is a woman aged 18-30 years with Graves' ophthalmopathy.

The chain couples TRBV28 to TRBJ2-7; 9 nucleotides line up with TRBD1. Trimming removed 3 bases from V and 6 bases from J; junction bases left unmatched: 9. The CDR3 runs 15 residues. Per the germline V gene, CDR1 is MDHEN and CDR2 is SYDVKM. The chain's CDR3 is CASSFFYRDRVEQYF. The CDR3 coding sequence is TGTGCCAGCAGTTTCTTTTACCGGGACAGGGTCGAGCAGTACTTC.

This clonotype was picked up many times. This chain's CDR3 is CATSGFTGGTDTQYF. CDR3 DNA sequence: TGTGCCACCTCAGGTTTCACCGGCGGGACAGATACGCAGTATTTT. This rearrangement joins TRBV6-1 to TRBJ2-3, with D perhaps TRBD2 (5 bases). CDR3 length equals 15 residues. Germline CDR1 and CDR2: MNHNS and SASEGT. V was cut by 10 bases and J by 3 bases, with 20 bases left in between.

Worth noting for this clonotype: This may come from a read error, since a much larger clone is one base off. This sequence joins TRBV28 and TRBJ1-4; TRBD1 matches 9 bases. J gave up 8 bases and V 3 bases, and 16 bases lay outside the gene matches. Per the germline V gene, CDR1 is MDHEN and CDR2 is SYDVKM. The CDR3 extends over 18 amino acids. DNA of the CDR3: TGTGCCAGCAGTTTGCCTACAGGGGGCCCCTCCCCGGAGGAAAAACTGTTTTTT. Translating it yields CASSLPTGGPSPEEKLFF.

This clonotype showed up many times. This chain connects TRBV4-1 to TRBJ1-1; tentative D call: TRBD1 (5 bases). The germline V gene has CDR1 MGHRA and CDR2 YSYEKL. Trimming pared 4 bases from V and 4 bases from J, leaving 13 bases between. The CDR3 is made up of 14 amino acids. Here the CDR3 reads CASSPHVGGTEAFF. The DNA of the CDR3 is TGCGCCAGCAGCCCCCATGTCGGGGGCACTGAAGCTTTCTTT.

With regard to this clonotype: This could be a read error, since a much larger clone is one nucleotide away. V gene TRBV28 combines with J gene TRBJ1-1; the D gene is possibly TRBD1 (5 bases). The CDR3 totals 12 residues. Germline values: CDR1 MDHEN, CDR2 SYDVKM. V was clipped by 4 bases and J by 10 bases, with 13 bases between them. CDR3 nucleotides: TGTGCCAGCAGTTCCCGCCGGGACGCAGCTTTCTTT. Translating it yields CASSSRRDAAFF.

This chain uses TRBV5-1 with TRBJ2-5, with 7 bases fitting TRBD1. The CDR3 runs to 14 residues. Looked up from germline, CDR1 is SGHRS and CDR2 is YFSETQ. The CDR3 region is CPQPLGQPQETQYF. Written as DNA, the CDR3 is TGCCCCCAGCCCCTGGGACAGCCGCAAGAGACCCAGTACTTC.

This clonotype was counted between two and nine times. The rearrangement uses TRBV6-1 and TRBJ1-6; no clear D. This CDR3 is 16 amino acids long. CDR1 and CDR2 from the germline V gene are MNHNS and SASEGT. Trimming shortened V by 7 bases and J by 5 bases, and 18 bases separated the two germline ends. This CDR3 reads CASTLPGVLNNSPLHF. The DNA for the CDR3 is TGTGCCAGCACCTTACCCGGGGTATTGAATAATTCACCCCTCCACTTT.

This clonotype was found many times. This chain links TRBV28 with TRBJ1-4; D ambiguous. The CDR3 is 13 amino acids. V lost 6 bases to trimming and J lost 6 bases, with 11 bases between them. CDR1 MDHEN and CDR2 SYDVKM come from the germline V gene. This CDR3 reads CASRGREYEKLFF. CDR3 DNA sequence: TGTGCCAGCAGAGGAAGGGAATATGAAAAACTGTTTTTT.